This record looks at one TCR beta chain sequence and its context. The data stem from a study of T cell changes during pregnancy in multiple sclerosis. The data were produced by immunoSEQ multiplex PCR, yet TCRdb's version contains in-frame clones alone and is incomplete. The sample contains approximately 59,000 clones, under 95% of which appear only once. The germline CDR1 and CDR2 sequences are SGHAT and FQDESV (reference sequence). The CDR3 sequence is 16 residues long. Trimming cost V 3 bases and J 9 bases; bases outside gene matches: 8. The sequencing used peripheral blood, collected in the third trimester of pregnancy. The receptor was isolated from a female donor in good health, enrolled as a control in a pregnancy study. The chain carries TRBV11-1 and TRBJ2-4, with 13 bases matching TRBD2. The CDR3, as DNA: TGTGCCAGCAGCTTTCCGGGACTAGCGGGGAGCAGCATTCAGTACTTC. It is translated as CASSFPGLAGSSIQYF.